The clone carrying this T cell receptor (beta chain) was detected once. Its antigen is currently unknown. Patients were excluded for autoimmune disease history or systemic immunosuppression. These data belong to a study of OX40 agonist ivuxolimab in advanced cancers. Turning to the study itself: Administration of intravenous ivuxolimab to patients occurred every 2 weeks at 0.01 to 10 mg/kg. Study conclusions and caveats: Relative to CD4+ cells, CD8+ T cells on average had more expanded clones. Dosing at 0.1 to 3.0 mg/kg was accompanied by clonal expansion of CD4+ and CD8+ blood T cells by week 6.

Trimming at V came to 3 bases and at J to 2 bases, leaving 6 bases not matched to a gene. This CDR3 is 17 amino acids long. In germline, CDR1 is MDHEN, CDR2 SYDVKM. Assay used: immunoSEQ multiplex PCR; TCRdb lists only in-frame clones, some missing. Among fewer than 30,000 clones listed, about 76% were seen once. The V gene is TRBV28, the J gene TRBJ2-3, with TRBD2 matching 12 bases. Specimen: CD4+ or CD8+ T cells sorted from blood, collected in a trial of the OX40 agonist ivuxolimab. This TCR was sampled from an adult with an advanced solid tumor such as melanoma, head and neck, liver or kidney cancer. CDR3 nucleotide sequence: TGTGCCAGCAGTTTTCCCAGACTAGCGGGAGACACAGATACGCAGTATTTT. Residues: CASSFPRLAGDTDTQYF.